Reported below is one T cell receptor beta chain. What it binds is unknown. CDR3 length equals 15 residues. Germline V gene lookup returns CDR1 ENHRY and CDR2 SYGVKD. Trimming cost V 5 bases and J 1 base, with 14 bases left between them. This entry belongs to a study of OX40 agonist ivuxolimab in advanced cancers. Whole-study context: Ivuxolimab, which patients received intravenously every 2 weeks, was dosed at 0.01 to 10 mg/kg. General study findings and limits: Blood T cells, both CD4+ and CD8+, expanded clonally by week 6 at 0.1 to 3.0 mg/kg.

People who had autoimmune disease history or systemic immunosuppression were excluded. Sampled blood was obtained at baseline, cycle 4 day 1, and cycle 7 day 1. Method: immunoSEQ multiplex PCR; TCRdb's copy keeps in-frame clones and lacks some. The sample holds tens of thousands of clones, roughly 80% seen once. The chain recombines TRBV10-3 with TRBJ1-1, with unresolved D. Sample: CD4+ or CD8+ T cells sorted from blood, taken in a trial of the OX40 agonist ivuxolimab. This TCR was sampled from an adult with an advanced solid tumor such as melanoma, head and neck, liver or kidney cancer. The CDR3 reads CAISSRENRNTEAFF. The CDR3 region has the DNA TGTGCCATCAGTTCCCGGGAGAATCGGAACACTGAAGCTTTCTTT.